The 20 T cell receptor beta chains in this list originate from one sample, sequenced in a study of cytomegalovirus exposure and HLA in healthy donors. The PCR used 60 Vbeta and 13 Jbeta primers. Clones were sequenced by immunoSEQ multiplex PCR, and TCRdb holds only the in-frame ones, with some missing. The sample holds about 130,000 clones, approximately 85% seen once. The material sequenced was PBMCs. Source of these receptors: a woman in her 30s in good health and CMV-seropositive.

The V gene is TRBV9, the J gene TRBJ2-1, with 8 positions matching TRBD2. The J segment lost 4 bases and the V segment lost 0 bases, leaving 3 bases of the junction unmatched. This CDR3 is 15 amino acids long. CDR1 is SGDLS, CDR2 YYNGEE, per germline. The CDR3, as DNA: TGTGCCAGCAGCGTAGAGGGACTAGGGTACAATGAGCAGTTCTTC. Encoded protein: CASSVEGLGYNEQFF.

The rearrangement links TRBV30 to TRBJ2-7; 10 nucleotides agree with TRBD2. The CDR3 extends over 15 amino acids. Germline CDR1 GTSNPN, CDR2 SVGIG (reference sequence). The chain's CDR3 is CALEREGPEPYEQYF. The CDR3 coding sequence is TGTGCTTTAGAGCGGGAGGGCCCAGAACCCTACGAGCAGTACTTC.

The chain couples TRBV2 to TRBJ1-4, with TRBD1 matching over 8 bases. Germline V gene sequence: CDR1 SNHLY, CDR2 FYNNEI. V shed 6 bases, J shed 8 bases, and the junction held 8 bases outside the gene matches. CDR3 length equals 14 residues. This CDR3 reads CASREQGVGEKLFF. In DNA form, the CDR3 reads TGTGCCAGCAGGGAACAGGGGGTTGGGGAAAAACTGTTTTTT.

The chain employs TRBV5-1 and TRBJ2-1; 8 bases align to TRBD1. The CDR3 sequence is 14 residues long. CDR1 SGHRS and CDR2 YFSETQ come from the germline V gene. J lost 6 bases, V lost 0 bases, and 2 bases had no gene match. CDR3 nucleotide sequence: TGCGCCAGCAGCTTGGGTGGACAGGGCAATGAGCAGTTCTTC. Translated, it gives CASSLGGQGNEQFF. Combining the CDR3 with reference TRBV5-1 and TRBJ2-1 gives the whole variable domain KAGVTQTPRYLIKTRGQQVTLSCSPISGHRSVSWYQQTPGQGLQFLFEYFSETQRNKGNFPGRFSGRQFSNSRSEMNVSTLELGDSALYLCASSLGGQGNEQFFGPGTRLTVL.

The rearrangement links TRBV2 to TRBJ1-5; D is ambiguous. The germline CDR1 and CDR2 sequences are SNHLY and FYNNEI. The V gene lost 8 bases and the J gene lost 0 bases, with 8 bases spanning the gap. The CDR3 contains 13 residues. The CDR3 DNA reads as TGTGCCAGCGGTCAGTATAGCAATCAGCCCCAGCATTTT. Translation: CASGQYSNQPQHF.

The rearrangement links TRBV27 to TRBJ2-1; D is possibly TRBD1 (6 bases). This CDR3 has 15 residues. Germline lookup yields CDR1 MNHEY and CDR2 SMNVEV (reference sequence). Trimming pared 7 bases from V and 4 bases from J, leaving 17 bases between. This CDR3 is CASTRGVGAYNEQFF. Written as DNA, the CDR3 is TGTGCCAGCACCCGCGGCGTGGGGGCATACAATGAGCAGTTCTTC.

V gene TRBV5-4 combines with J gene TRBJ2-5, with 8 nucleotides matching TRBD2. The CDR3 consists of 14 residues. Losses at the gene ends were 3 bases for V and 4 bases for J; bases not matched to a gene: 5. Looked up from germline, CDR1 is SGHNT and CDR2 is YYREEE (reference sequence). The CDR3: CASSSPGGPETQYF. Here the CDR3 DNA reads TGTGCCAGCAGCTCCCCGGGAGGGCCAGAGACCCAGTACTTC.

CDR3 in DNA: TGTGCCAGCAGCTTGACCCTCCCTCTGACTAGTTGGGGTGAGCAGTTCTTC. Translation: CASSLTLPLTSWGEQFF. V gene TRBV5-8 combines with J gene TRBJ2-1; D may be TRBD2 (6 bases). Germline CDR1 reads SGHTS; CDR2 reads YDEGEE. V was cut by 1 base and J by 9 bases, with 23 bases left in between. This CDR3 comprises 17 residues.

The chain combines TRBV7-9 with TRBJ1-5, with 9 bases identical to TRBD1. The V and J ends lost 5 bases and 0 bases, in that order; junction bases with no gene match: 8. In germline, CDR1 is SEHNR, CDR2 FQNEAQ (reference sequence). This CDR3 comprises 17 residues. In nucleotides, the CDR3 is TGTGCCAGCAGCGCCGGGGACAGGGTTTATAGCAATCAGCCCCAGCATTTT. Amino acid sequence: CASSAGDRVYSNQPQHF.

The CDR3 here is CASSTGWAYEQYF. CDR3 DNA sequence: TGTGCCAGCAGCACGGGGTGGGCCTACGAGCAGTACTTC. The chain employs TRBV27 and TRBJ2-7; a possible D gene is TRBD2 (5 bases). The CDR3 loop spans 13 amino acids. CDR1 and CDR2 from the germline V gene are MNHEY and SMNVEV (reference sequence). V was shortened by 6 bases and J by 2 bases, with 11 bases between the two germline ends.

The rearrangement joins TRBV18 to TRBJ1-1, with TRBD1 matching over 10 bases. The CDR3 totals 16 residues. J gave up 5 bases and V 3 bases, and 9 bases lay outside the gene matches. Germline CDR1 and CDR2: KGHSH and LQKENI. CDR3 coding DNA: TGTGCCAGCTCACCTAAATCCGGGACAGGGGCGACTGAAGCTTTCTTT. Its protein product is CASSPKSGTGATEAFF. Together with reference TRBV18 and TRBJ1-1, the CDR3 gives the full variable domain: NAGVMQNPRHLVRRRGQEARLRCSPMKGHSHVYWYRQLPEEGLKFMVYLQKENIIDESGMPKERFSAEFPKEGPSILRIQQVVRGDSAAYFCASSPKSGTGATEAFFGQGTRLTVV.

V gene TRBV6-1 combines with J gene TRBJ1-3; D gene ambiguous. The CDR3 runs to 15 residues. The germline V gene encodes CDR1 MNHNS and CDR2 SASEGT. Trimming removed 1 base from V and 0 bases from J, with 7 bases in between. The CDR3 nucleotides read TGTGCCAGCAGTGAAGGTTACAGCTCTGGAAACACCATATATTTT. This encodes CASSEGYSSGNTIYF.

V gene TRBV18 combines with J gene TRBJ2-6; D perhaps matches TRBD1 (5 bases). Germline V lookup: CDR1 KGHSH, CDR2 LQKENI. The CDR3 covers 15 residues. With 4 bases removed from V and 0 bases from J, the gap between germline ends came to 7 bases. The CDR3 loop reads CASSQQGSGANVLTF. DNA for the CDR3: TGTGCCAGCTCACAGCAGGGCTCTGGGGCCAACGTCCTGACTTTC.

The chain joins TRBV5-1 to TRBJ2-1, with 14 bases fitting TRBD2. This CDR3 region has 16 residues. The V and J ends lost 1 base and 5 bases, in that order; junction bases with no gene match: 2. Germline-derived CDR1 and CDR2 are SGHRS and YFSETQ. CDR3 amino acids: CASSLMGLAGDNEQFF. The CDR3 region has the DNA TGCGCCAGCAGCTTGATGGGACTAGCGGGGGACAATGAGCAGTTCTTC.

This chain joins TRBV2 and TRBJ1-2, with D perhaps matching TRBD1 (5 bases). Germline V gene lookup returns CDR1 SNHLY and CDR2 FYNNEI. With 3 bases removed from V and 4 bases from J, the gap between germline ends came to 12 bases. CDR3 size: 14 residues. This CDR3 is CASSEEGRTYGYTF. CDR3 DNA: TGTGCCAGCAGTGAGGAGGGGCGCACCTATGGCTACACCTTC.

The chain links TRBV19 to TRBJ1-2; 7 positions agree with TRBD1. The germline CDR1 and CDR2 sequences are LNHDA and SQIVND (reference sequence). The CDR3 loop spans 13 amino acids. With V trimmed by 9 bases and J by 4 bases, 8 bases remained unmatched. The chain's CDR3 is CARQGRVSYGYTF. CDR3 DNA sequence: TGTGCCAGACAGGGGCGAGTCTCCTATGGCTACACCTTC.

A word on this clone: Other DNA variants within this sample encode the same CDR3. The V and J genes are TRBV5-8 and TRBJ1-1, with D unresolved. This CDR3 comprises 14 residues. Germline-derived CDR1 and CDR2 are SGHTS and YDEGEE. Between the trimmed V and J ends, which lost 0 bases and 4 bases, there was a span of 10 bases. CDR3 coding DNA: TGTGCCAGCAGCTTGGGGGCTGGAGGCACTGAAGCTTTCTTT. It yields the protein CASSLGAGGTEAFF.

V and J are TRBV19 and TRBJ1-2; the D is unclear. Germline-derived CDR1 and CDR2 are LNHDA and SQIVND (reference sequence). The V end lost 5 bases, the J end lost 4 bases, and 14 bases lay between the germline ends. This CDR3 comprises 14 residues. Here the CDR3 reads CASSVQPGSYGYTF. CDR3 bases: TGTGCCAGTAGTGTACAGCCCGGGAGCTATGGCTACACCTTC. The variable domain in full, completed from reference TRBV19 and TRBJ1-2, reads DGGITQSPKYLFRKEGQNVTLSCEQNLNHDAMYWYRQDPGQGLRLIYYSQIVNDFQKGDIAEGYSVSREKKESFPLTVTSAQKNPTAFYLCASSVQPGSYGYTFGSGTRLTVV.

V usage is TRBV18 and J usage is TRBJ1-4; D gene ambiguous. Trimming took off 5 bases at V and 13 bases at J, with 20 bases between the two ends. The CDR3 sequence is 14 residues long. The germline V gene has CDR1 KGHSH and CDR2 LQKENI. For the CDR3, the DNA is TGTGCCAGCTCAATGGGAAGGAATCTGGAGGGACTGTTTTTT. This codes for CASSMGRNLEGLFF.

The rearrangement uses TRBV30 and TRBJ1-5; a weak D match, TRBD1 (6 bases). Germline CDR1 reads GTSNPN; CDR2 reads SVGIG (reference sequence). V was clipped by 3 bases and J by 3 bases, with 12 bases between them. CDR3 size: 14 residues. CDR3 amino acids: CAWRSTGLNQPQHF. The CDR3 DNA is TGTGCCTGGAGGAGCACAGGGCTCAATCAGCCCCAGCATTTT.